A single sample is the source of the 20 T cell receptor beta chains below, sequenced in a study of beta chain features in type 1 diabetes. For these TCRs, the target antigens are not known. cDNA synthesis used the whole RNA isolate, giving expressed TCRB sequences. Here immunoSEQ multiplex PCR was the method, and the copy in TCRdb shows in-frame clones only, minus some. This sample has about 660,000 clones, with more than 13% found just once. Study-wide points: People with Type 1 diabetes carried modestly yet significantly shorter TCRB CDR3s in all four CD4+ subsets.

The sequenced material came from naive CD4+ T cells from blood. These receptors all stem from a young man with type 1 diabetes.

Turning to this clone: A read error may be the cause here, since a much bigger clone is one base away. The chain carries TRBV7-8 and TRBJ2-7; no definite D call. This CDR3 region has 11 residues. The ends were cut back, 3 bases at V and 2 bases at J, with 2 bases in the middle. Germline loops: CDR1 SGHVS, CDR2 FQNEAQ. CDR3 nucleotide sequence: TGTGCCAGCAGCTTTACCTACGAGCAGTACTTC. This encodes CASSFTYEQYF.

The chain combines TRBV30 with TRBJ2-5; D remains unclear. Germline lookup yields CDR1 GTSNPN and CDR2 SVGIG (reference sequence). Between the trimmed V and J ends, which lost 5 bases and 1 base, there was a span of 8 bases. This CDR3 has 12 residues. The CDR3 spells CAWRRFQETQYF. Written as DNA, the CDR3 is TGTGCCTGGCGACGGTTCCAAGAGACCCAGTACTTC.

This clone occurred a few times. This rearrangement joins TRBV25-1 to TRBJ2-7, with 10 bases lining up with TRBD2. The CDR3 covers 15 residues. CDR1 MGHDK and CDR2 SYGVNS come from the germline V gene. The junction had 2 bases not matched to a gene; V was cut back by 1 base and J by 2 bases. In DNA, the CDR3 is TGTGCCAGCAGTGAATTGAGCGGGAGGGCCTACGAGCAGTACTTC. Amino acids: CASSELSGRAYEQYF.

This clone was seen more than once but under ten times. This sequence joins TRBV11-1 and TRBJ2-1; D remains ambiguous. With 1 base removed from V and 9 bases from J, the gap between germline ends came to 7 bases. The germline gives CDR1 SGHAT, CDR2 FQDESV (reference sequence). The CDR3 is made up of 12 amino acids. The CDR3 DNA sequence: TGTGCCAGCAGCTTAGTAGTAGCTGAGCAGTTCTTC. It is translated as CASSLVVAEQFF.

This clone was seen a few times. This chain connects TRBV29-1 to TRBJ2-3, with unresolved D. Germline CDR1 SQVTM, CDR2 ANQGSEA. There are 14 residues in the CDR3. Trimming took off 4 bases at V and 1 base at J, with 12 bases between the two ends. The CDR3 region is CSVGIATRTDTQYF. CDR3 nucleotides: TGCAGCGTTGGAATCGCCACGCGCACAGATACGCAGTATTTT.

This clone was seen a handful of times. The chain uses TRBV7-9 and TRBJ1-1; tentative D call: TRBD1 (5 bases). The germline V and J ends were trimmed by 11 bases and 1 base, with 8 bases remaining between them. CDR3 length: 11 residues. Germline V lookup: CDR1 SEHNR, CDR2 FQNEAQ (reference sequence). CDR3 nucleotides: TGTGCCGCGGGACGGAACACTGAAGCTTTCTTT. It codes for CAAGRNTEAFF.

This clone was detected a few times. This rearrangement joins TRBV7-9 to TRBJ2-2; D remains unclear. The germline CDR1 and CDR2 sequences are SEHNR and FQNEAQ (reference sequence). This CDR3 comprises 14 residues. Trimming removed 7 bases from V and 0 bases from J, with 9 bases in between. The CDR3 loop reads CASTRGANTGELFF. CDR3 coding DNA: TGTGCCAGCACCCGTGGGGCGAACACCGGGGAGCTGTTTTTT.

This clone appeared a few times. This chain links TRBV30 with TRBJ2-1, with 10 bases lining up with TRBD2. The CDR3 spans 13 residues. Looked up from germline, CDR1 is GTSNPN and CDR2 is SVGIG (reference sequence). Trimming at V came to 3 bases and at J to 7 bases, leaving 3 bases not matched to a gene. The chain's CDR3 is CAWRLAGVNEQFF. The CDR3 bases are TGTGCCTGGAGGCTAGCGGGAGTGAATGAGCAGTTCTTC. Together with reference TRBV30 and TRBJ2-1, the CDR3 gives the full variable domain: SQTIHQWPATLVQPVGSPLSLECTVEGTSNPNLYWYRQAAGRGLQLLFYSVGIGQISSEVPQNLSASRPQDRQFILSSKKLLLSDSGFYLCAWRLAGVNEQFFGPGTRLTVL.

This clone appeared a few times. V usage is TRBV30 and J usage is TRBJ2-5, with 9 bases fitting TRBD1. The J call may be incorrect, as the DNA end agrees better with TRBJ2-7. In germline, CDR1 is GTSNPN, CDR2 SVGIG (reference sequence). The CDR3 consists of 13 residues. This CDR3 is CAWSGTGVHEQYF. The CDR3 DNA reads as TGTGCCTGGAGTGGGACAGGGGTCCACGAGCAGTACTTC.

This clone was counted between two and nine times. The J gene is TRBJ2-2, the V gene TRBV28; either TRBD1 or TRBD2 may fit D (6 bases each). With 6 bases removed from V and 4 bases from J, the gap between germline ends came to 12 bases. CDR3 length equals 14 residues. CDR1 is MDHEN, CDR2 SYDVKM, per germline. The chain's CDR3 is CASRWGARTGELFF. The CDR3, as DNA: TGTGCCAGCAGATGGGGGGCCCGCACCGGGGAGCTGTTTTTT.

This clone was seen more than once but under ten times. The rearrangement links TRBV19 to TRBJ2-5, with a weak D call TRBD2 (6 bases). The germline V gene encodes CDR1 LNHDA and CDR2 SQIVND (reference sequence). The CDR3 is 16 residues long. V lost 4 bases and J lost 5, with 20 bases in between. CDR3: CASSRVGVLAGETQYF. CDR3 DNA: TGTGCCAGTAGTAGGGTTGGGGTACTAGCTGGTGAGACCCAGTACTTC. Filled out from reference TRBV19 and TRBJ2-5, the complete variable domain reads DGGITQSPKYLFRKEGQNVTLSCEQNLNHDAMYWYRQDPGQGLRLIYYSQIVNDFQKGDIAEGYSVSREKKESFPLTVTSAQKNPTAFYLCASSRVGVLAGETQYFGPGTRLLVL.

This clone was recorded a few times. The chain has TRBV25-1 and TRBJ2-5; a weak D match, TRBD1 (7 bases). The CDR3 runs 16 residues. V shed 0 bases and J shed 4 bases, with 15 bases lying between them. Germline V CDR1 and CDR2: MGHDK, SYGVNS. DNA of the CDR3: TGTGCCAGCAGTGAATATGGGTTGGAGGGGGCAGAGACCCAGTACTTC. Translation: CASSEYGLEGAETQYF.

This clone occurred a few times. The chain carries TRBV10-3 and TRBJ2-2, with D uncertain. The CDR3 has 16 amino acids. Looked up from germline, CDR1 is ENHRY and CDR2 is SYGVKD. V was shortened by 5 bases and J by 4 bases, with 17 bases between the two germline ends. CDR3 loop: CAISPYTSPGTGELFF. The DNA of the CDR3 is TGTGCCATCAGTCCTTATACGTCCCCGGGCACCGGGGAGCTGTTTTTT.

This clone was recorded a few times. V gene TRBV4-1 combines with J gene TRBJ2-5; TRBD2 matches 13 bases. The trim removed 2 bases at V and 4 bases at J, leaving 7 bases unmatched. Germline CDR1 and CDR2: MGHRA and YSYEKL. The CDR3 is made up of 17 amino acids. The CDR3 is CASSQTSGGARRETQYF. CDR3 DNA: TGCGCCAGCAGCCAAACTAGCGGGGGGGCTCGTCGAGAGACCCAGTACTTC.

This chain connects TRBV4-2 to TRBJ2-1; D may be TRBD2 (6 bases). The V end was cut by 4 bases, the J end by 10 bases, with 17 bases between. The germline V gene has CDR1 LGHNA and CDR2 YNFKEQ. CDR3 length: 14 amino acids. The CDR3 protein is CASSPGGTVDEQFF. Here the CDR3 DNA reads TGTGCCAGCAGCCCCGGGGGAACAGTGGACGAGCAGTTCTTC.

As DNA, the CDR3 is TGTGCCAGCAGCCGTACGGACAGCACCTTAGGGGAGCTGTTTTTT. Its translation: CASSRTDSTLGELFF. This rearrangement joins TRBV11-3 to TRBJ2-2; D is perhaps TRBD1 (6 bases). V gave up 5 bases and J gave up 8 bases, with 18 bases separating them. Germline-derived CDR1 and CDR2 are SGHNT and YENEEA. The CDR3 spans 15 residues.

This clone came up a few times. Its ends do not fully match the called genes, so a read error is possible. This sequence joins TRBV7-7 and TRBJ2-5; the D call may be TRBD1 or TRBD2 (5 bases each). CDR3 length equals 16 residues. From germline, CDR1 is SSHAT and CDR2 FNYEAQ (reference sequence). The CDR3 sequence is CASSLAGVGGQETQYF. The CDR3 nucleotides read TGTGCTAGCAGCTTAGCTGGGGTTGGGGGCCAAGAGACCCAGTACTTC.

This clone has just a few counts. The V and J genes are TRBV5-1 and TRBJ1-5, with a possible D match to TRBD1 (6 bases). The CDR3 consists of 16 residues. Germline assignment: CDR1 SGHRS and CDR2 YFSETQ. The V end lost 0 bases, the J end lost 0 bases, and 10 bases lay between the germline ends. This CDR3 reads CASSLAGGNSNQPQHF. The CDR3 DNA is TGCGCCAGCAGCTTGGCCGGGGGCAATAGCAATCAGCCCCAGCATTTT.

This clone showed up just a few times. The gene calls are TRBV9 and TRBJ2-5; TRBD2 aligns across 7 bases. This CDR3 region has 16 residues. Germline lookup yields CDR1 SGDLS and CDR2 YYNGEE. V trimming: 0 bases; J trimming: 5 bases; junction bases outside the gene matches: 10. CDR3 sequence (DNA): TGTGCCAGCAGCGTAGGAGCCAGCGGGGATAGGGAGACCCAGTACTTC. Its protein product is CASSVGASGDRETQYF. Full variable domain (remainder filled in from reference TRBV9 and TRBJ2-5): DSGVTQTPKHLITATGQRVTLRCSPRSGDLSVYWYQQSLDQGLQFLIQYYNGEERAKGNILERFSAQQFPDLHSELNLSSLELGDSALYFCASSVGASGDRETQYFGPGTRLLVL.

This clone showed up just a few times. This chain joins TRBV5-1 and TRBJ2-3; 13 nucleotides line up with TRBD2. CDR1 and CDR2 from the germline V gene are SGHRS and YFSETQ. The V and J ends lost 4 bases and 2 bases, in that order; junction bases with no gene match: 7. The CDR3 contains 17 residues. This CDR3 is CASSGQGLAGVTDTQYF. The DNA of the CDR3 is TGCGCCAGCAGCGGCCAAGGACTAGCGGGAGTCACAGATACGCAGTATTTT.